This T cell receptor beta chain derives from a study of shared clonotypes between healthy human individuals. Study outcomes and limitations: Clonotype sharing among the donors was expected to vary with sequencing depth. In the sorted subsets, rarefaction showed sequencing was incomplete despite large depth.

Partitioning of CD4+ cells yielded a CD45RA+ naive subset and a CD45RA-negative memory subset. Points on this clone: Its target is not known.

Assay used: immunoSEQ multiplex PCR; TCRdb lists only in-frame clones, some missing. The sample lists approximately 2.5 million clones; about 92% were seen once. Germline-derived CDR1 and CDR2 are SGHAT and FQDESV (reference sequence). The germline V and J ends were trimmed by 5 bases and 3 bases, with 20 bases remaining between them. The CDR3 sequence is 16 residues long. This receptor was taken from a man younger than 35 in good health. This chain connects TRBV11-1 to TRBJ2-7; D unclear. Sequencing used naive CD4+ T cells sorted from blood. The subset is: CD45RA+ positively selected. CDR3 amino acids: CASSPLDPGGYYEQYF. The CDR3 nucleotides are TGTGCCAGCAGCCCCCTGGATCCAGGCGGATACTACGAGCAGTACTTC.